This T cell receptor (beta chain) was identified in a study of spatial heterogeneity in lung cancer. Turning to this clonotype: Its specificity is not known.

As for time point: sample taken at primary tumor resection. Sequencing covered unsorted whole RNA taken from tumor, nontumor lung or frozen PBMC. Broader study findings: More often at tumor resection than at routine follow-up, ubiquitous expanded tumor TCRs were detected in the blood.

CDR3 length: 17 residues. Germline V gene data show CDR1 as SGHRS and CDR2 as YFSETQ. The V gene end was trimmed by 4 bases and the J gene end by 3 bases; junction bases not matched to a gene: 11. TCRdb ran MiXCR on the 5' RACE reads and lists one entry per CDR3 protein. The table lists tens of thousands of distinct CDR3 sequences, approximately 12% of them singletons. This chain connects TRBV5-1 to TRBJ2-1; TRBD1 matches 9 bases. The sample here was PBMCs, taken at surgery. The TCR sequence derives from a male donor with early-stage non-small cell lung cancer. CDR3 nucleotide sequence: TGCGCCAGCAGCCCCGAACCCGGGACAGGGATCTACAATGAGCAGTTCTTC. The encoded protein is CASSPEPGTGIYNEQFF.